Listed here are 8 T cell receptor beta chains from one sample, sequenced in a study of cytomegalovirus exposure and HLA in healthy donors. Sequenced by immunoSEQ multiplex PCR; TCRdb stores in-frame clones only, minus some. The table records 200,000 to 300,000 clones, approximately 90% of them present only once. The sequenced material came from PBMCs. All receptors derive from a man younger than 30 in good health and CMV-seronegative.

CDR3 nucleotides: TGCGCCAGCAGCCAAGACGGCCCAGCGGGAGTCGCGGGAGATACGCAGTATTTT. The encoded protein is CASSQDGPAGVAGDTQYF. This chain uses TRBV4-3 with TRBJ2-3; the match to TRBD2 covers 8 bases. V shed 0 bases and J 5 bases; nucleotides not matched to a gene: 13. Germline loops: CDR1 LGHNA, CDR2 YSLEER. This CDR3 is built from 18 residues.

The chain combines TRBV10-1 with TRBJ2-2; 8 positions match TRBD1. V lost 3 bases to trimming and J lost 6 bases; unmatched junction nucleotides: 0. CDR1 is WNHNN and CDR2 is SYGVQD in the germline V gene (reference sequence). The CDR3 runs to 13 residues. The CDR3 DNA is TGCGCCAGCAGTGAACAGGGGGCCGGGGAGCTGTTTTTT. Its translation is CASSEQGAGELFF.

The chain's CDR3 is CASRLGIAGVYEQYF. In nucleotides, the CDR3 is TGTGCCAGCCGTTTAGGAATAGCGGGGGTTTACGAGCAGTACTTC. This rearrangement joins TRBV11-2 to TRBJ2-7, with 9 positions matching TRBD2. The CDR3 runs to 15 residues. Losses at the gene ends were 8 bases for V and 4 bases for J; bases not matched to a gene: 12. Germline V gene lookup returns CDR1 SGHAT and CDR2 FQNNGV.

The chain couples TRBV28 to TRBJ1-2; D not resolved. V gave up 10 bases and J gave up 6 bases, with 15 bases separating them. Germline V gives CDR1 MDHEN, CDR2 SYDVKM. The length of the CDR3 is 12 residues. CDR3 sequence: CATKTENDGYTF. Here the CDR3 DNA reads TGTGCCACCAAGACGGAGAACGATGGCTACACCTTC.

The chain combines TRBV19 with TRBJ1-5; TRBD1 matches at 10 bases. This CDR3 is 17 amino acids long. Germline V gene sequence: CDR1 LNHDA, CDR2 SQIVND (reference sequence). Losses at the gene ends were 8 bases for V and 2 bases for J; bases not matched to a gene: 12. The CDR3 DNA reads TGTGCCAGTCGAAATACCTGGACAGGGGGTGGCAATCAGCCCCAGCATTTT. Protein sequence: CASRNTWTGGGNQPQHF.

V usage is TRBV6-5 and J usage is TRBJ2-1, with TRBD1 matching 8 bases. Germline trimming cut 5 bases from V and 9 bases from J; bases unmatched to any gene: 9. The CDR3 totals 14 residues. CDR1 and CDR2 from the germline V gene are MNHEY and SVGAGI. For the CDR3, the DNA is TGTGCCAGCAGTCAACGACAGGGGTGGGGTGAGCAGTTCTTC. Encoded protein: CASSQRQGWGEQFF.

To note about this clone: This sample also contains other DNA sequences that code for the same CDR3. V gene TRBV28 combines with J gene TRBJ1-2; D call uncertain. Per the germline V gene, CDR1 is MDHEN and CDR2 is SYDVKM. V was clipped by 2 bases and J by 3 bases, with 4 bases between them. This CDR3 region has 12 residues. In DNA, the CDR3 is TGTGCCAGCAGTTTAAGAGACTATGGCTACACCTTC. Translating it yields CASSLRDYGYTF.

This chain joins TRBV7-2 and TRBJ2-1, with D tentatively TRBD1 (5 bases). Germline V gene sequence: CDR1 SGHTA, CDR2 FQGNSA. The germline V and J ends were trimmed by 4 bases and 8 bases, with 9 bases remaining between them. The length of the CDR3 is 12 residues. CDR3 coding DNA: TGTGCCAGCAGCTCTAGGGGCGATGAGCAGTTCTTC. Its protein product is CASSSRGDEQFF.